Following are 6 T cell receptor beta chains from one sample sequenced in a study of spatial heterogeneity in lung cancer. Each CDR3 protein is one row after TCRdb ran MiXCR on the 5' RACE reads. The profile shows 6,200 or so distinct CDR3 sequences, about 20% of them singletons. Stated time point: sample taken at primary tumor resection. The sequencing here drew on normal lung tissue next to the tumor, taken at surgery. The receptor source for this set is a male donor with early-stage non-small cell lung cancer.

This clonotype was counted only a few times. A read error may account for a junction end that differs from germline. CDR3 protein: CAFGANVLTF. CDR3 in DNA: TGCGCCTTTGGGGCCAACGTCCTGACTTTC. V is TRBV30 and J is TRBJ2-6; the D is unclear. The CDR3 is made up of 10 amino acids. In germline, CDR1 is GTSNPN, CDR2 SVGIG (reference sequence).

In its sample, this clonotype was seen a few times. The chain has TRBV12-3 or TRBV12-4 and TRBJ2-1; possible D gene TRBD2, 5 bases. CDR3 size: 15 residues. Trimming left V 6 bases short and J 9 bases short, with 21 bases between. This CDR3 is CASSSISVGEFEQFF. The CDR3 DNA is TGTGCCAGCAGCTCCATTAGCGTAGGAGAGTTTGAGCAGTTCTTC.

The chain links TRBV5-1 to TRBJ2-7; D may be TRBD1 (5 bases). The V and J ends lost 0 bases and 2 bases respectively, with 9 bases between them. The CDR3 covers 14 residues. Germline V gene lookup returns CDR1 SGHRS and CDR2 YFSETQ. The chain's CDR3 is CASSLVTEPYEQYF. CDR3 DNA sequence: TGCGCCAGCAGCTTGGTGACAGAACCCTACGAGCAGTACTTC.

This clonotype has ten or more counts. The chain carries TRBV28 and TRBJ2-6; no firm D call. CDR1 is MDHEN, CDR2 SYDVKM, per germline. V lost 7 bases and J 3 bases, leaving 13 bases between the germline ends. The CDR3 covers 15 residues. The CDR3 DNA follows: TGTGCCAGCACTACCCAGATGTTTGGGGCCAACGTCCTGACTTTC. This translates into CASTTQMFGANVLTF.

This clonotype is termed medium-sized (0.01 to 0.1%). The CDR3 DNA reads as TGTGCCAGCAGTCCCCCTGGGGCAGGGGCTAACTATGGCTACACCTTC. This sequence encodes CASSPPGAGANYGYTF. The V and J genes are TRBV28 and TRBJ1-2, with D maybe TRBD1 (6 bases). Germline V gene lookup returns CDR1 MDHEN and CDR2 SYDVKM. Trimming cost V 5 bases and J 0 bases, with 16 bases left between them. This CDR3 region has 16 residues.

This clonotype came up a few times. The chain combines TRBV12-3 or TRBV12-4 with TRBJ1-3, with D tentatively TRBD1 (6 bases). With 5 bases removed from V and 5 bases from J, the gap between germline ends came to 19 bases. The CDR3 totals 16 residues. CDR3 in amino acids: CASSTPQGQQRNTIYF. As DNA, the CDR3 is TGTGCCAGCAGTACGCCACAAGGACAGCAAAGAAACACCATATATTTT.